Sequencing of this T cell receptor (beta chain) was carried out in a study of blood T cell repertoires in COVID-19. At the level of the study: Acute and convalescent COVID-19 specimens originated in the United States, Italy and Spain. From T cells, B-cell-depleted T cells, or PBMCs came the material, which was cDNA or gDNA.

On this clone: Other DNA sequences within the sample encode an identical CDR3.

The germline gives CDR1 SQVTM, CDR2 ANQGSEA. V dropped 1 base and J dropped 1 base, with 7 bases sitting between them. The CDR3 covers 13 residues. Per the original methods: By means of reference gene primer amplification, nucleated cell counts were estimated. Measured with immunoSEQ multiplex PCR; TCRdb has only the in-frame clones, and not every one. V and J calls and clone size are copied from that table; D and trimming were computed from the DNA. The table includes under 200,000 clones, 75% to 90% detected once. V and J are TRBV29-1 and TRBJ1-1; D uncertain. This receptor was obtained from a woman in her 40s with acute or convalescent COVID-19. The sequencing sample was made of peripheral blood. CDR3 nucleotides: TGCAGCGTTGAAGGAGGAGGGAACACTGAAGCTTTCTTT. This translates into CSVEGGGNTEAFF.